A selection of T cell receptor beta chains follows, all from one sample in a study of T cells after yellow fever vaccination. MiXCR, run by TCRdb on the 5' RACE reads, gives a single entry per CDR3 protein. Among 250,000 to 350,000 distinct CDR3 sequences listed, 6.5% to 8.5% were seen once. The sequences come from PBMCs, collected more than 40 days after the first yellow fever vaccination. The receptors derive from a young man who received the YFV17D yellow fever vaccine. CDR3s include the opening cysteine and the closing phenylalanine or tryptophan. D genes are given only for firm matches. Only part of the rows carry a size: once, few, many, or a class if the clone is expanded.

v_call	j_call	clone_size	d_call	cdr3_nt	cdr3_aa
TRBV7-2	TRBJ2-3	many	TRBD2	TGTGCCAGCAGCTTATCGCTAGCGGGGGCAGATACGCAGTATTTT	CASSLSLAGADTQYF
TRBV29-1	TRBJ2-7	NA	TRBD1	TGCAGCGTTGCGGGGCAGGGGGCCTACGAGCAGTACTTC	CSVAGQGAYEQYF
TRBV6-1	TRBJ1-5	few	NA	TGTGCCAGCAGTGAAGGGCACGGGGGGGATCAGCCCCAGCATTTT	CASSEGHGGDQPQHF
TRBV4-3	TRBJ1-3	NA	TRBD1	TGCGCCAGCAGCCGCGGACAGGGTTCGTACACCATATATTTT	CASSRGQGSYTIYF
TRBV12-3/TRBV12-4	TRBJ2-5	many	NA	TGTGCCAGCAGTTATCTGGACGGGTACCAAGAGACCCAGTACTTC	CASSYLDGYQETQYF
TRBV12-3/TRBV12-4	TRBJ2-7	many	TRBD1	TGTGCCAGCAGTTTAGCGGGACAGGGCCCCTACGAGCAGTACTTC	CASSLAGQGPYEQYF
TRBV7-3	TRBJ2-5	many	NA	TGTGCCAGCAGCTTAATGGCTAGGGGACAAGAGACCCAGTACTTC	CASSLMARGQETQYF
TRBV20-1	TRBJ1-1	NA	NA	TGCAGTGCTAGAGCAGGGGCAACGGACACTGAAGCTTTCTTT	CSARAGATDTEAFF
TRBV18	TRBJ2-5	NA	NA	TGTGCCAGCTCACCAATGGCAGTAGTAGAGACCCAGTACTTC	CASSPMAVVETQYF
TRBV2	TRBJ2-4	many	NA	TGTGCCAGCAGGCGGGCCAAAAACATTCAGTACTTC	CASRRAKNIQYF
TRBV7-3	TRBJ1-1	many	NA	TGTGCCAGCAGCTTATACAGGAACACTGAAGCTTTCTTT	CASSLYRNTEAFF
TRBV30	TRBJ2-2	many	TRBD1	TGTGCCTTTGGACAGGGCGGCACCGGGGAGCTGTTTTTT	CAFGQGGTGELFF
TRBV19	TRBJ2-2	few	TRBD2	TGTGCCAGCAGACTAGCGGGCGAAACCGGGGAGCTGTTTTTT	CASRLAGETGELFF
TRBV9	TRBJ2-7	few	TRBD2	TGTGCCAGCAGCGTAGGGGGGGGACCCGCCTACGAGCAGTACTTC	CASSVGGGPAYEQYF
TRBV28	TRBJ2-6	once	NA	TGTGCCAGCAGTTCCCGGGACAGGGCCAACGTCCTGACTTTC	CASSSRDRANVLTF
TRBV25-1	TRBJ1-3	NA	TRBD1	TGTGCCAGCAGCGGGACAGGGGGTGGAAACACCATATATTTT	CASSGTGGGNTIYF
TRBV27	TRBJ1-6	many	NA	TGTGCCAGCAGTTTATCGGCGGTTGGGTCCCTCCACTTT	CASSLSAVGSLHF
TRBV5-1	TRBJ2-3	many	NA	TGCGCCAGCAGCCTGGTACCATTGGGACACTCTAGCACAGATACGCAGTATTTT	CASSLVPLGHSSTDTQYF
TRBV18	TRBJ2-7	many	TRBD1	TGTGCCAGCTCAGAGGGACAGGACTACGAGCAGTACTTC	CASSEGQDYEQYF
TRBV7-2	TRBJ2-3	NA	NA	TGTGCCAGCAGCTTAATGGTCACTTTCACAGATACGCAGTATTTT	CASSLMVTFTDTQYF
TRBV15	TRBJ2-1	many	TRBD1	TGTGCCACCAGCTTAGGGACAGGGGTCTCCAATGAGCAGTTCTTC	CATSLGTGVSNEQFF
TRBV20-1	TRBJ1-2	few	NA	TGCAGCTTTCGACTAAATAACTATGGCTACACCTTC	CSFRLNNYGYTF
TRBV4-2	TRBJ2-7	NA	NA	TGTGCCAGCAGCCAGCCGGGACGGACTACATACGAGCAGTACTTC	CASSQPGRTTYEQYF
TRBV7-6	TRBJ2-5	many	TRBD1	TGTGCCAGCAGCTTGCAGGGGGCTTGGGAGACCCAGTACTTC	CASSLQGAWETQYF
TRBV11-2	TRBJ2-7	few	NA	TGTGCCAGCAGCTTAGGAGGGCCGGGGTACTTC	CASSLGGPGYF
TRBV20-1	TRBJ2-3	NA	NA	TGCTGTGCTAGAGATCCCTATGGTAGCGGCGGAGATACGCAGTATTTT	CCARDPYGSGGDTQYF
TRBV20-1	TRBJ2-7	many	TRBD1	TGCAGTGCTAGAGATGAGGTGGACAGGGGCACCTACGAGCAGTACTTC	CSARDEVDRGTYEQYF
TRBV6-5	TRBJ1-5	many	NA	TGTGCCAGCAGTTGGGCCGGGGAGGTCAATCAGCCCCAGCATTTT	CASSWAGEVNQPQHF
TRBV7-8	TRBJ2-3	NA	NA	TGTGCCAGCAGCTTAGAGCTGAGCACAGATACGCAGTATTTT	CASSLELSTDTQYF
TRBV5-1	TRBJ2-1	many	TRBD1	TGCGCCAGCAGGTTTCGGACAGGGTGGAATGAGCAGTTCTTC	CASRFRTGWNEQFF
TRBV28	TRBJ2-1	NA	NA	TGTGCCAGCAGTTTAGGGGGGGCCAACGTTAATGAGCAGTTCTTC	CASSLGGANVNEQFF
TRBV2	TRBJ1-1	NA	NA	TGTGCCAGCAGGGGGTGGGGGACGGACACTGAAGCTTTCTTT	CASRGWGTDTEAFF
TRBV9	TRBJ2-5	many	NA	TGTGCCAGCAGCGCCTCGACAGGACCAGAGACCCAGTACTTC	CASSASTGPETQYF
TRBV6-1	TRBJ1-2	few	NA	TGTGCCAGCAGCCCGCAAGGACAAATTTATGGCTACACCTTC	CASSPQGQIYGYTF
TRBV5-1	TRBJ2-2	many	NA	TGCGCCAGCAGCTTAAGCCGGGACCTTCTAATCACCGGGGAGCTGTTTTTT	CASSLSRDLLITGELFF